What follows is one T cell receptor (beta chain) and its context. One end of the junction does not line up with germline, which may come from a read error. Donor samples were obtained from healthy Caucasian individuals from Russia, aged roughly 6 to 90. Each sample yielded at least 6 million isolated PBMCs. It was with a sample-barcoded 5' primer and a J-beta primer mix that a second PCR of about 6 to 12 cycles was run. TCRdb reprocessed the 5' RACE reads via MiXCR and lists one record per CDR3 protein. The data show 1.5 million to 2 million distinct CDR3 sequences, under 30% seen once. These data come from a study of blood T cells in healthy people across ages. The germline gives CDR1 LGHNA, CDR2 YSLEER. The CDR3 has 15 residues.

The rearrangement links TRBV4-3 to TRBJ1-1, with a tentative D call TRBD1 (6 bases). This TCR derives from a woman in her 30s in good health. Sequenced input: blood. CDR3 coding DNA: TGCGCCAGCAGCCAAGATAGGGGGGGACGGACTGAAACTTTCTTT. Its translation is CASSQDRGGRTETFF.